This entry describes one TCR beta chain. A read error may produce the germline difference seen at one junction end. The entry originates in a study of tumor-infiltrating lymphocytes in primary liver carcinoma. About the research overall: The number of productive TCRbeta reads per sample ranged from roughly 3.5 to 7.13 million and was similar across tissue types.

The germline CDR1 and CDR2 sequences are SGHAT and FQNNGV. The length of the CDR3 is 13 residues. Unsorted whole blood served as the source of blood RNA, and germline DNA was extracted as well. The researchers produced TCR beta cDNA from approximately 460 ng total RNA with a constant-region primer. Library construction for TCR beta comprised three nested multiplex PCR rounds performed with slightly modified ARM-PCR. Rounds one and two of PCR, each of roughly 11 cycles, were primed with TRBV1-TRBV30 forward primers and a C-beta reverse primer. TCRdb processed the multiplex PCR reads anew with MiXCR; each CDR3 protein has one entry. The data contain approximately 320,000 distinct CDR3 sequences, around three fifths of them singletons.

The sequencing input was peripheral blood. The chain couples TRBV11-2 to TRBJ2-7; the match to TRBD2 covers 7 bases. The TCR sequence derives from a woman in her twenties or thirties with primary liver carcinoma and hepatitis B virus infection. The CDR3 nucleotides read TGTGCCAGCAGCTTTCCAGCGGGGTACGAGCATTACTTC. Translated: CASSFPAGYEHYF.